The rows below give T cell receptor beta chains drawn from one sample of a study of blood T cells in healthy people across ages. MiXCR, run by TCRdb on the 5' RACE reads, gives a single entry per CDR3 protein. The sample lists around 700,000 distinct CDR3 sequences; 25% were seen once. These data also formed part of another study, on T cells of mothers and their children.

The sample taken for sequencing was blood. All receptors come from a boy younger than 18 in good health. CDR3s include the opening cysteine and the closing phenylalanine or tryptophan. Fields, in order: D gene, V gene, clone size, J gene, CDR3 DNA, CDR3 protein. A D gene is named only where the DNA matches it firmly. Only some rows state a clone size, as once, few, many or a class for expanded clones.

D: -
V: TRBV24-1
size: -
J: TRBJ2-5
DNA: TGTGCCACCAGTGATCCCCAGGGTTTGGAGACCCAGTACTTC
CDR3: CATSDPQGLETQYF

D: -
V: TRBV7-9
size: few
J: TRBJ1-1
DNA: TGTGCCAGCAGCGCACGACAGTCGATGAACACTGAAGCTTTCTTT
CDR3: CASSARQSMNTEAFF

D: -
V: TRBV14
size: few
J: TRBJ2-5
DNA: TGTGCCAGCAGCCAATCATACGGACAGAAGACCCAGTACTTC
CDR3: CASSQSYGQKTQYF

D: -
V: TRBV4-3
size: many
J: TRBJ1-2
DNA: TGCGCCAGCAGCCAAGATCGGGGACATAACTCGTATGGCTACACCTTC
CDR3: CASSQDRGHNSYGYTF

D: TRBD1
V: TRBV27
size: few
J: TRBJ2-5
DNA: TGTGCCAGCGGTAATACAGGGGCCCCTGCGGAGACCCAGTACTTC
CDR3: CASGNTGAPAETQYF

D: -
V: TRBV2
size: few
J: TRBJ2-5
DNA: TGTGCCAGCCCGGCCACAGGGCCCCAAGAGACCCAGTACTTC
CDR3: CASPATGPQETQYF

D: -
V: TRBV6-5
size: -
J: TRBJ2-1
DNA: TGTGCCAGCAGTTACTCTGGGGCAACCCCCTACAATGAGCAGTTCTTC
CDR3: CASSYSGATPYNEQFF

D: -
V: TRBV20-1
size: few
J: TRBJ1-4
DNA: TGCAGTGCTAGGGGGGGGGCCCGTAATGAAAAACTGTTTTTT
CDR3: CSARGGARNEKLFF

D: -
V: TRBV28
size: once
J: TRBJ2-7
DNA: TGTGCCAGCAGTTTGAAGGGTATTACAGACTCCGAGCAGTACTTC
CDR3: CASSLKGITDSEQYF

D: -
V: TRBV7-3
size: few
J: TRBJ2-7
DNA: TGTGCCAGCAGCTTAATGCGGCAGGATACCCCCTACGAGCAGTACTTC
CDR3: CASSLMRQDTPYEQYF

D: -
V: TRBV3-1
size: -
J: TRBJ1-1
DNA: TGTGCCAGCAGCCAAGATCTCCGGAGCCCGGGGGAAACTGAAGCTTTCTTT
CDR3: CASSQDLRSPGETEAFF

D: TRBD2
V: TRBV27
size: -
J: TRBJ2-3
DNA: TGTGCCAGCGGTGGACTAGCGGGAAACACAGATACGCAGTATTTT
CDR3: CASGGLAGNTDTQYF

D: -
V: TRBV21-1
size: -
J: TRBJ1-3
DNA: TGTGCCAGTGGGACACCTGACTCTGGAAACACCATATATTTT
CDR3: CASGTPDSGNTIYF

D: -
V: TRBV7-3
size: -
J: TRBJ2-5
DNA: TGTGCCAGCAGCTTGGGCGGCAGGGGCGCCCAAGAGACCCAGTACTTC
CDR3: CASSLGGRGAQETQYF

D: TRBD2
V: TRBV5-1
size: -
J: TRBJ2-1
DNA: TGCGCCAGCAGCCAAGGCGGGGGGGCTAACAATGAGCAGTTCTTC
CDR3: CASSQGGGANNEQFF

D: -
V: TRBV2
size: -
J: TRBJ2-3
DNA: TGTGCCAGCATAAAGTCCGATACGCAGTATTTT
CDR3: CASIKSDTQYF

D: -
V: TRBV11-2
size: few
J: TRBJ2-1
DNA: TGTGCCAGCAGCTTAGTGTCTAGCAGCCTCAATGGTGAGCAGTTCTTC
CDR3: CASSLVSSSLNGEQFF

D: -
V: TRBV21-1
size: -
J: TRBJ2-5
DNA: TGTGCCAGCGAATCAGCGGGCTCCCAGTACTTC
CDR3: CASESAGSQYF

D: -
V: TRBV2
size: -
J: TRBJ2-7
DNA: TGTGCCAGCAGTGGAGGGACCCTCTACGAGCAGTACTTC
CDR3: CASSGGTLYEQYF

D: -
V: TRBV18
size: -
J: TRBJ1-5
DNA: TGTGCCAGCTCACCAGATCCTCGGCAGAGAAGTAGCAATCAGCCCCAGCATTTT
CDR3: CASSPDPRQRSSNQPQHF

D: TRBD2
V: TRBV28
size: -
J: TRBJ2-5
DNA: TGTGCCAGCACGGACAGGGGACTAGCGGGAGATGTTGAGACCCAGTACTTC
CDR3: CASTDRGLAGDVETQYF

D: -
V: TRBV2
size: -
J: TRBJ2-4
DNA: TGTGCCAGCAGTGAACCTGGGGGCCAAAAAAACATTCAGTACTTC
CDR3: CASSEPGGQKNIQYF

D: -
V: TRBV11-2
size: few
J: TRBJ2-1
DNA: TGCGCCAGCAGTCCGGTCGATTGGGGTAACAATGAGCAGTTCTTC
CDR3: CASSPVDWGNNEQFF

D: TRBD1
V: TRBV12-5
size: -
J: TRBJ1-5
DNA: TGTGCTAGTGGTTTGCTGACAGGGGGGGGACAGCCCCAGCATTTT
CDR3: CASGLLTGGGQPQHF

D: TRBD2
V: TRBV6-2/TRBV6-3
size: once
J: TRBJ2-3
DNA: TGTGCCAGCAGCCGCGGGACTAGCAGTGAGACAGATACGCAGTATTTT
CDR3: CASSRGTSSETDTQYF

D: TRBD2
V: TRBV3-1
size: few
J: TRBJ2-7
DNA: TGTGCCAGCAGCCAAGTGACTAGCGCATCCTACGAGCAGTACTTC
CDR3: CASSQVTSASYEQYF

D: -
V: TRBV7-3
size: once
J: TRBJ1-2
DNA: TGTGCCAGCAGCCCCTCTCAGGGACACTATTATGGCTACACCTTC
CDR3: CASSPSQGHYYGYTF

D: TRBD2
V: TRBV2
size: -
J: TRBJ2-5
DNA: TGTGCCAGCATCGCCGGGACTAGCGGGAGGGCCGGAGAGACCCAGTACTTC
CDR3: CASIAGTSGRAGETQYF

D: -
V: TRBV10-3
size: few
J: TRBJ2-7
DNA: TGTGCCATCAGATCAACAGGGTTCTACGAGCAGTACTTC
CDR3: CAIRSTGFYEQYF

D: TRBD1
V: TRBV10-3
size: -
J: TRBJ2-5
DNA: TGTGCCATCAGTGGACAGGGGGCGCGGGAAGAGGTAGAGTACTTC
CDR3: CAISGQGAREEVEYF

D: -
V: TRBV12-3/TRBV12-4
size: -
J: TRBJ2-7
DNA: TGTGCCAGCACCAAAAATCCCTCTCTATACTACGAGCAGTACTTC
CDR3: CASTKNPSLYYEQYF

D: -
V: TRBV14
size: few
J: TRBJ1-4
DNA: TGTGCCAGCAGCCGGGCGGGGGTTGAGGAAAAACTGTTTTTT
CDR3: CASSRAGVEEKLFF

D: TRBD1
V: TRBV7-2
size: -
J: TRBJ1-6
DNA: TGTGCCAGCAGCCCCATGACAGGGTTGACCCTCCACTTT
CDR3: CASSPMTGLTLHF

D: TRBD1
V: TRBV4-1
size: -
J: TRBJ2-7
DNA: TGCGCCAGCAGCCAGGGTGTCAGGACAGGGGACGAGCAGTACTTC
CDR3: CASSQGVRTGDEQYF

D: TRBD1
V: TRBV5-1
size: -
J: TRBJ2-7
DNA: TGCGCCAGCAGGGCCGGGACAGGAGCCTACGAGCAGTACTTC
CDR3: CASRAGTGAYEQYF

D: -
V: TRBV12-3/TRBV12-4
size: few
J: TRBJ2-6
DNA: TGTGCCAGCAGTTTACGTATCGGGGGTGGGGCCAACGTCCTGACTTTC
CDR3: CASSLRIGGGANVLTF

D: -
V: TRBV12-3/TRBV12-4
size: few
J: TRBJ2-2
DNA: TGTGCCAGCAGTAGGACAGCCGGGGAGCTGTTTTTT
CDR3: CASSRTAGELFF

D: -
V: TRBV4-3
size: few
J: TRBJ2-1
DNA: TGCGCCAGCAGCCAAGATGGGGCTGCATACAGTGAGCAGTTCTTC
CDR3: CASSQDGAAYSEQFF

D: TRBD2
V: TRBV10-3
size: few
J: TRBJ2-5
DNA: TGTGCCATCAGTGAGTCAAAAGCGGGGGGAGAGACCCAGTACTTC
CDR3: CAISESKAGGETQYF